This TCR beta chain emerged from a study of T cell repertoires in cytomegalovirus infection. Between the trimmed V and J ends, which lost 0 bases and 6 bases, there was a span of 9 bases. Germline CDR1 is SGHTA and CDR2 is FQGNSA. This CDR3 has 13 residues. In TCRdb, the reads were re-called with MiXCR into one record per CDR3 protein. This sample has some 590,000 distinct CDR3 sequences; around 40% occur once, and the top ten carry around 50%. This clonotype showed up just a few times. Its antigen is not known. Here the sequenced sample was cultured PBMCs, taken from culture after CMV antigen stimulation. This TCR came from a human donor in good health (CMV status not recorded). Some clones in this sample may be carry-over from other donors' samples. The rearrangement links TRBV7-2 to TRBJ2-7; no clear D. The CDR3 DNA reads as TGTGCCAGCAGCTTAGCATTAGATATCGAGCAGTACTTC. Protein: CASSLALDIEQYF. Supplemented by reference TRBV7-2 and TRBJ2-7, the full variable domain reads GAGVSQSPSNKVTEKGKDVELRCDPISGHTALYWYRQSLGQGLEFLIYFQGNSAPDKSGLPSDRFSAERTGGSVSTLTIQRTQQEDSAVYLCASSLALDIEQYFGPGTRLTVT.